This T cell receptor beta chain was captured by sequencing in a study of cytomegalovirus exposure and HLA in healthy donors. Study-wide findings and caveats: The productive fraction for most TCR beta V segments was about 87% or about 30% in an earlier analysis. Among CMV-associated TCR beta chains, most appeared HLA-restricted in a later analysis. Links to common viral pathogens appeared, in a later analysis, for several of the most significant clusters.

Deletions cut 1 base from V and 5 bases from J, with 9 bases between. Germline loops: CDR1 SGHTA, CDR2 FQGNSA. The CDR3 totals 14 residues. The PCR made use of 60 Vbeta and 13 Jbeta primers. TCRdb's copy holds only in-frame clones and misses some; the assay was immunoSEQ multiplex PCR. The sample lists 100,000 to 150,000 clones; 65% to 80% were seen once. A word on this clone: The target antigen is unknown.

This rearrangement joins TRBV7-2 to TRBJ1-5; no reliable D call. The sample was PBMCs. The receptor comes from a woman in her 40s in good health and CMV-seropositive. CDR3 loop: CASSLDTLYQPQHF. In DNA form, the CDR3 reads TGTGCCAGCAGCTTAGACACCTTGTATCAGCCCCAGCATTTT.